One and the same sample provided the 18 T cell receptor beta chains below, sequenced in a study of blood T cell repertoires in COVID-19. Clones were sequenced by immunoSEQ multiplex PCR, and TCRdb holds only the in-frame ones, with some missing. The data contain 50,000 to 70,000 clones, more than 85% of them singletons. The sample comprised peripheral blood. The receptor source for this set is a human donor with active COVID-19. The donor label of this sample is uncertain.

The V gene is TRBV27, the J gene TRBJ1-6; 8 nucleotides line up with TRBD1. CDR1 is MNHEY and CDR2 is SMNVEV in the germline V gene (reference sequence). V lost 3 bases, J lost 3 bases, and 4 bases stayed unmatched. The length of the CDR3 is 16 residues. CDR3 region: CASSFGQGLYNSPLHF. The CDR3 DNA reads TGTGCCAGCAGTTTCGGACAGGGTCTCTATAATTCACCCCTCCACTTT.

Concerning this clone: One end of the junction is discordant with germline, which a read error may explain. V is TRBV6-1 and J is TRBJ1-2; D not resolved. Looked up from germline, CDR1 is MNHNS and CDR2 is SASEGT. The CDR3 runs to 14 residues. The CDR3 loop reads CASNEGRANYGYTF. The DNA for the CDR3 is TGTGCCAGCAATGAAGGGAGGGCTAACTATGGCTACACCTTC.

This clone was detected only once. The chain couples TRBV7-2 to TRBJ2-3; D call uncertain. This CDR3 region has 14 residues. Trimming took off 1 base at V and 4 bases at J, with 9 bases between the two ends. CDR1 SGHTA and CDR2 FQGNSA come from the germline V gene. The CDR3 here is CASSLDFAADTQYF. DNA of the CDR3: TGTGCCAGCAGCTTAGACTTTGCGGCAGATACGCAGTATTTT.

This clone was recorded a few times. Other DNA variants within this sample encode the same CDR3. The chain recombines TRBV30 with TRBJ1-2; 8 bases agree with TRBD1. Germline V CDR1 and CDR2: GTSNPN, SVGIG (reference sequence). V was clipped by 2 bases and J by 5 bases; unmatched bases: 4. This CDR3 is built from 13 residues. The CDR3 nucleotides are TGTGCCTGGAGTCGGGACAGGCCTTATGGCTACACCTTC. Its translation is CAWSRDRPYGYTF. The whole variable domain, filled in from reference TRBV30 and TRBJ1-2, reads SQTIHQWPATLVQPVGSPLSLECTVEGTSNPNLYWYRQAAGRGLQLLFYSVGIGQISSEVPQNLSASRPQDRQFILSSKKLLLSDSGFYLCAWSRDRPYGYTFGSGTRLTVV.

DNA for the CDR3: TGCGCCAGCAGCCGGTCCGGGACAGAAAACACTGAAGCTTTCTTT. Its translation: CASSRSGTENTEAFF. The chain has TRBV5-1 and TRBJ1-1, with 7 nucleotides matching TRBD1. Germline loops: CDR1 SGHRS, CDR2 YFSETQ. This CDR3 comprises 15 residues. V lost 4 bases and J lost 2; bases outside the gene matches: 8.

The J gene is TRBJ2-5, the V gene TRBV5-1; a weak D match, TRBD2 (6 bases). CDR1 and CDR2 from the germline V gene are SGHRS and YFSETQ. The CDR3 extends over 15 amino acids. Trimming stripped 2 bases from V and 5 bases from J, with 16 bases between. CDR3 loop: CASSFYGGVEETQYF. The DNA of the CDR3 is TGCGCCAGCAGCTTCTACGGGGGAGTGGAGGAGACCCAGTACTTC.

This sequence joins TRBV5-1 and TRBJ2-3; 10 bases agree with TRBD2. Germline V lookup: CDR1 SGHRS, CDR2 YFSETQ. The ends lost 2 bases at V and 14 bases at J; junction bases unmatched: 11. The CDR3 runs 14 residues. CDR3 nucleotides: TGCGCCAGCAGCTTCCGAGCGGGGGGGCCCGAGGGGTATTTT. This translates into CASSFRAGGPEGYF.

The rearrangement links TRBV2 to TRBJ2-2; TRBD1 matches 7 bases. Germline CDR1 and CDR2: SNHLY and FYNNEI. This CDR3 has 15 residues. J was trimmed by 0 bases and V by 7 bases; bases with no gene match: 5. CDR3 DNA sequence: TGTGCCAGCATGATCGGACAGGCGAACACCGGGGAGCTGTTTTTT. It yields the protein CASMIGQANTGELFF.

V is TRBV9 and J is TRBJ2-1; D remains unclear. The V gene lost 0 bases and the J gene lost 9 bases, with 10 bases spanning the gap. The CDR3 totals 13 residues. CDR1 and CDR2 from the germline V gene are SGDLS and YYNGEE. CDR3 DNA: TGTGCCAGCAGCGTAGGCTATGCTGGTGAGCAGTTCTTC. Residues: CASSVGYAGEQFF.

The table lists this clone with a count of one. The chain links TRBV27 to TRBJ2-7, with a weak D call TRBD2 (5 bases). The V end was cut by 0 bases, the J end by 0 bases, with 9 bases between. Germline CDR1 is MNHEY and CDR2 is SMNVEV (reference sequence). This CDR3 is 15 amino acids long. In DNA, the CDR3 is TGTGCCAGCAGTTTATCGATTGAGGGCTCCTACGAGCAGTACTTC. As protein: CASSLSIEGSYEQYF.

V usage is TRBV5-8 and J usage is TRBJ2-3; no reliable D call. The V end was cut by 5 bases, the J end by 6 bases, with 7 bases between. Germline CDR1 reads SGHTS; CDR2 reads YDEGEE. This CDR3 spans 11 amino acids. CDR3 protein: CASSPKDTQYF. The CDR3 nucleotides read TGTGCCAGCAGTCCTAAGGATACGCAGTATTTT. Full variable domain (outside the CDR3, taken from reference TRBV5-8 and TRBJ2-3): EAGVTQSPTHLIKTRGQQATLRCSPISGHTSVYWYQQALGLGLQFLLWYDEGEERNRGNFPPRFSGRQFPNYSSELNVNALELEDSALYLCASSPKDTQYFGPGTRLTVL.

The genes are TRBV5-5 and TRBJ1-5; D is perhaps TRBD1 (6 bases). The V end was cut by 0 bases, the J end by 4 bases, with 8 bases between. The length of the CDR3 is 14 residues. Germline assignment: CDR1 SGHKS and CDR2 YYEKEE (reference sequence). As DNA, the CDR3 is TGTGCCAGCAGCTTGGAAACAGGGAATCAGCCCCAGCATTTT. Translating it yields CASSLETGNQPQHF.

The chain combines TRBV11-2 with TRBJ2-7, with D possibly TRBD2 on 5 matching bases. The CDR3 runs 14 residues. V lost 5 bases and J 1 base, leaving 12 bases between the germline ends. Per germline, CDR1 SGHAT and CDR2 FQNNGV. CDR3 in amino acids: CASSALVGSYEQYF. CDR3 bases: TGTGCCAGCAGCGCACTAGTCGGGTCCTACGAGCAGTACTTC.

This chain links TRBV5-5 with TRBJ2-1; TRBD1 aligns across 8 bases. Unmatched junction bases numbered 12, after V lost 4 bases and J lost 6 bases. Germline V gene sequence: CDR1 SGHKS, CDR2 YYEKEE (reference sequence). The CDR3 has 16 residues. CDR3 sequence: CASSPLTGVVGNEQFF. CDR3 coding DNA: TGTGCCAGCAGCCCCCTGACAGGGGTAGTAGGCAATGAGCAGTTCTTC.

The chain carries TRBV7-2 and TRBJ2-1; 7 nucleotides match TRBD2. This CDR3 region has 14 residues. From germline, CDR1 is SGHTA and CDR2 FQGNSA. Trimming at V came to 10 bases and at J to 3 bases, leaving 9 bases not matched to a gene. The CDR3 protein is CATQQRGSYNEQFF. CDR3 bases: TGTGCCACGCAGCAGCGGGGAAGCTACAATGAGCAGTTCTTC.

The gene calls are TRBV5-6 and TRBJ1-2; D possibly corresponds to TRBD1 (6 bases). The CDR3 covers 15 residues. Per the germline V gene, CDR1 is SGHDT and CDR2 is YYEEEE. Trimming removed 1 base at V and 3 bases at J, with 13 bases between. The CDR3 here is CASSLIDRTYYGYTF. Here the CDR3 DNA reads TGTGCCAGCAGCTTGATCGACAGGACTTACTATGGCTACACCTTC.

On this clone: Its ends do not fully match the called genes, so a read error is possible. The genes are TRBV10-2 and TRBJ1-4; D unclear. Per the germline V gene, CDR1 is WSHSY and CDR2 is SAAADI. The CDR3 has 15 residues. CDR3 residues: CASTERAGANEKLFF. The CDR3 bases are TGCGCCAGCACTGAGCGGGCGGGTGCTAATGAAAAACTGTTTTTT.

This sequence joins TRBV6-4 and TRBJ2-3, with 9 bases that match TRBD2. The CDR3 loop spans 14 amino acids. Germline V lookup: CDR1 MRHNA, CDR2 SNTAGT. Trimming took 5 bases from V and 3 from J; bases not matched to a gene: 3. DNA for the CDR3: TGTGCCAGCAGTTCAGCGGGAGGAACAGATACGCAGTATTTT. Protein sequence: CASSSAGGTDTQYF.